This T cell receptor beta chain was retrieved from a study of tumor-infiltrating lymphocytes in primary liver carcinoma. From germline, CDR1 is SEHNR and CDR2 FQNEAQ (reference sequence). V shed 5 bases, J shed 2 bases, and the junction held 8 bases outside the gene matches. The CDR3 runs to 15 residues. Co-extracting RNA and DNA was done with about 20-34 mg of unsorted bulk tissue as input. From roughly 0.5 ug total RNA, TCR beta cDNA was generated with a primer in the constant region. Slightly modified ARM-PCR served as the procedure for the TCR beta libraries. These libraries came from three rounds of nested multiplex PCR. Use of TRBV1-TRBV30 forward primers with a C-beta reverse primer characterized the first two PCR rounds, which lasted about 9 cycles each. TCRdb processed the multiplex PCR reads anew with MiXCR; each CDR3 protein has one entry. The sample lists approximately 110,000 distinct CDR3 sequences, around 64% occurring once.

Sequencing was done on a sample of liver tumor tissue from sampling region 3. The subset is: tumor region T3, left-lateral pole. The receptor was isolated from a woman aged 60-70 years with primary liver carcinoma and hepatitis B virus infection. The chain has TRBV7-9 and TRBJ2-5, with 7 bases identical to TRBD1. The CDR3 bases are TGTGCCAGCAGCCGATATCAGGGGGATCAAGAGACCCAGTACTTC. Translated, it gives CASSRYQGDQETQYF.